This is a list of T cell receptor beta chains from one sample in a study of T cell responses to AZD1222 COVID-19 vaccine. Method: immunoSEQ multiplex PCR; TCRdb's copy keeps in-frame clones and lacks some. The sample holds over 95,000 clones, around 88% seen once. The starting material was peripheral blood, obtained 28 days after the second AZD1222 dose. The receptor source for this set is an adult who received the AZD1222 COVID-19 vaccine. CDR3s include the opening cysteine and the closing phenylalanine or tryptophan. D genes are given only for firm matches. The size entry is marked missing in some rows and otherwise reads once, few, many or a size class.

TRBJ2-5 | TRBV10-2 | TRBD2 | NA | CASSATGGQETQYF | TGCGCCAGCAGTGCGACGGGGGGGCAAGAGACCCAGTACTTC
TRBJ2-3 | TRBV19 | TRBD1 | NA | CASSTRTGSADTQYF | TGTGCCAGTAGTACGAGGACAGGGAGCGCAGATACGCAGTATTTT
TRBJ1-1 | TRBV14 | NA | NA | CASSSSPGQRAFF | TGTGCCAGCAGCTCAAGCCCGGGACAAAGAGCTTTCTTT
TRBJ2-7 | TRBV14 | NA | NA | CASSLPGNRNEQYF | TGTGCCAGCAGCCTTCCAGGTAACCGCAACGAGCAGTACTTC
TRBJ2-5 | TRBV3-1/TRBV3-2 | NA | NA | CASSQVATGMETQYF | TGTGCCAGCAGCCAAGTTGCTACAGGGATGGAGACCCAGTACTTC
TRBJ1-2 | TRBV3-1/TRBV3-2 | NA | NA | CASSQGFNNPYGYTF | TGTGCCAGCAGCCAAGGATTTAACAACCCATATGGCTACACCTTC
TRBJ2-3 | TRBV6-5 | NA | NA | CASLQGQTVTDTQYF | TGTGCCAGCTTACAGGGTCAAACCGTCACAGATACGCAGTATTTT
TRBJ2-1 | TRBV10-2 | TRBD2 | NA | CASSEFGYGGSEQFF | TGCGCCAGCAGTGAGTTCGGCTACGGGGGGTCAGAGCAGTTCTTC
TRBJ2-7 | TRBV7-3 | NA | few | CASSPPFYEQYF | TGTGCCAGCAGCCCCCCCTTCTACGAGCAGTACTTC
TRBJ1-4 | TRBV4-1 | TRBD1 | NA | CASSHPDRDEKLFF | TGCGCCAGCAGCCATCCAGACAGGGACGAAAAACTGTTTTTT
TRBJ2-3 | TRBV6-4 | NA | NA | CASSESLSTDTQYF | TGTGCCAGCAGTGAGAGCCTCAGCACAGATACGCAGTATTTT
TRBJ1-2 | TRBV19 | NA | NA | CASSIDRGYGYTF | TGTGCCAGTAGTATAGATCGGGGGTATGGCTACACCTTC
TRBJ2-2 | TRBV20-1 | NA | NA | CSASVQGSTGELFF | TGCAGTGCTAGTGTACAGGGAAGCACCGGGGAGCTGTTTTTT
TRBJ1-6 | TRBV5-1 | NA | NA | CASSRTPDNSPLHF | TGCGCCAGCAGCCGGACACCAGACAATTCACCCCTCCACTTT
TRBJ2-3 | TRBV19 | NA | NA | CASSRTLERPDTQYF | TGTGCCAGTAGTAGGACACTCGAACGGCCAGATACGCAGTATTTT
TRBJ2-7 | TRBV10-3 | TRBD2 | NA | CAISDGGGGNSYEQYF | TGTGCCATCAGTGATGGCGGGGGGGGCAACTCCTACGAGCAGTACTTC
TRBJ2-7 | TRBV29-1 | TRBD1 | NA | CSVESTGESYEQYF | TGCAGCGTTGAATCGACAGGGGAATCCTACGAGCAGTACTTC
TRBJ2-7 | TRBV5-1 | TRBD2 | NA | CASSSGTSGHISYEQYF | TGCGCCAGCAGCTCAGGGACTAGCGGGCACATCTCCTACGAGCAGTACTTC
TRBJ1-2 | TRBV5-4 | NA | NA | CASSLTRANYGYTF | TGTGCCAGCAGCTTAACAAGAGCTAACTATGGCTACACCTTC
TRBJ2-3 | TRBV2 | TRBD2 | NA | CASSKRTSGSNTDTQYF | TGTGCCAGCAGTAAGAGGACTAGCGGGAGTAACACAGATACGCAGTATTTT
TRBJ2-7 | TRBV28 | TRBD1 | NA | CASSWGQGREQYF | TGTGCCAGCAGTTGGGGACAGGGGAGGGAGCAGTACTTC
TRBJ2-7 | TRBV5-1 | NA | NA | CASSLTGKNEQYF | TGCGCCAGCAGCTTGACAGGGAAAAACGAGCAGTACTTC
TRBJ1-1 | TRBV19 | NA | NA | CASSIGEGEAFF | TGTGCCAGTAGTATAGGTGAGGGGGAAGCTTTCTTT
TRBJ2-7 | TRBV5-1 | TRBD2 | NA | CASSPARRGLAGNAAYEQYF | TGCGCCAGCAGCCCGGCCCGCCGAGGACTAGCGGGTAATGCCGCCTACGAGCAGTACTTC
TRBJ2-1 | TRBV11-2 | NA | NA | CASSLRRTGSSSYNEQFF | TGTGCCAGCAGCTTACGTCGTACGGGGTCCAGCTCCTACAATGAGCAGTTCTTC
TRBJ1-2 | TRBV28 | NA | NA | CASLEGSNYGYTF | TGTGCCAGCCTCGAGGGTTCTAACTATGGCTACACCTTC
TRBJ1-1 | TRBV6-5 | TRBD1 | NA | CASERWGQGTTEAFF | TGTGCCAGCGAACGATGGGGACAGGGGACCACTGAAGCTTTCTTT
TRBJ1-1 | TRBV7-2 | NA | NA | CASSALNTEAFF | TGTGCCAGCAGCGCCTTGAACACTGAAGCTTTCTTT
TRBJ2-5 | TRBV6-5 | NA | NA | CASSYGAETQYF | TGTGCCAGCAGTTACGGGGCGGAGACCCAGTACTTC
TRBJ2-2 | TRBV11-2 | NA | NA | CASSSEMNTGELFF | TGTGCCAGCAGCTCGGAGATGAACACCGGGGAGCTGTTTTTT
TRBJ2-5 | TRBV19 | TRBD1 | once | CASSPTDRVGWETQYF | TGTGCCAGTAGTCCAACGGACAGGGTGGGTTGGGAGACCCAGTACTTC
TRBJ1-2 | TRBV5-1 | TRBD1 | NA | CASSLGPGQGAIYGYTF | TGCGCCAGCAGCTTGGGGCCGGGACAGGGGGCGATCTATGGCTACACCTTC
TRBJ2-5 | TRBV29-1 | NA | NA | CSVAQDATQYF | TGCAGCGTTGCCCAGGATGCGACCCAGTACTTC
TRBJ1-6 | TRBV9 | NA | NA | CASSVEGEYSPLHF | TGTGCCAGCAGCGTAGAAGGGGAATATTCACCCCTCCACTTT
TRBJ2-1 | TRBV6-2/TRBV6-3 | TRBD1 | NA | CASSSTTGTGRYNEQFF | TGTGCCAGCAGTTCCACCACCGGGACAGGGAGGTACAATGAGCAGTTCTTC
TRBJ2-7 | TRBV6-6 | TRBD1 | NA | CASTGTAYEQYF | TGTGCCAGCACTGGGACAGCTTACGAGCAGTACTTC
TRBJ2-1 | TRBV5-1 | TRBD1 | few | CASSLRSGQGAFNEQFF | TGCGCCAGCAGCTTACGTTCGGGACAGGGGGCTTTTAATGAGCAGTTCTTC
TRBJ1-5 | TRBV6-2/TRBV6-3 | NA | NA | CASSYGLQPQHF | TGTGCCAGCAGTTACGGTCTTCAGCCCCAGCATTTT
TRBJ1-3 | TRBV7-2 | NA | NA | CASSPNRAGAGNTIYF | TGTGCCAGCAGCCCGAACAGGGCGGGGGCTGGAAACACCATATATTTT
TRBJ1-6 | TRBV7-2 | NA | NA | CASSAAWESPLHF | TGTGCCAGCAGCGCCGCTTGGGAATCACCCCTCCACTTT
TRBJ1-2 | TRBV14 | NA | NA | CASSQDGEGYGYTF | TGTGCCAGCAGCCAAGATGGGGAAGGCTATGGCTACACCTTC
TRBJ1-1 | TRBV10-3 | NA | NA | CAISEGPEAFF | TGTGCCATCAGTGAGGGCCCTGAAGCTTTCTTT
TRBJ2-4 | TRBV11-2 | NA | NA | CASSLGGDRTKNIQYF | TGTGCCAGCAGCCTGGGGGGCGATCGCACCAAAAACATTCAGTACTTC
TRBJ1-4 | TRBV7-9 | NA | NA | CASSRWGSATNEKLFF | TGTGCCAGCAGCCGGTGGGGCAGCGCAACTAATGAAAAACTGTTTTTT
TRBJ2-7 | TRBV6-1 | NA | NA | CASSEPGRSSYEQYF | TGTGCCAGCAGTGAACCGGGCAGGAGCTCCTACGAGCAGTACTTC
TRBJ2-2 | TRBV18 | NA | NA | CASSTRVTGELFF | TGTGCCAGCTCAACTAGGGTCACCGGGGAGCTGTTTTTT